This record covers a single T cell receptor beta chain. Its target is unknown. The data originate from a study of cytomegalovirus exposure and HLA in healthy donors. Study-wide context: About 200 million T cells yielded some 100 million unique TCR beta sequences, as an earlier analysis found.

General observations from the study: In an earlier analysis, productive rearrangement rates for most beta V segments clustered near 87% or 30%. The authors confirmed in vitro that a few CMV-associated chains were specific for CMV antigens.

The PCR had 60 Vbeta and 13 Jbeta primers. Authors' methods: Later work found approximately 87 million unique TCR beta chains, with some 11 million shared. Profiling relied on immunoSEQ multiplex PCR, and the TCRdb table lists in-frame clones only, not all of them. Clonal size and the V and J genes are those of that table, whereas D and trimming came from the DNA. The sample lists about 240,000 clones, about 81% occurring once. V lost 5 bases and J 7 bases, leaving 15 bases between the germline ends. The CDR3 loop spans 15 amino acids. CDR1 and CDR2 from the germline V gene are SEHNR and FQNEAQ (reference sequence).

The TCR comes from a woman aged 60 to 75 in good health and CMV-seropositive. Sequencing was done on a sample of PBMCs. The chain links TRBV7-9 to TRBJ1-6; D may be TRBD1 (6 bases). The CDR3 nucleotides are TGTGCCAGCAGCACACTCGGACAGAAAAATTCACCCCTCCACTTT. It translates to CASSTLGQKNSPLHF.